This record looks at one T cell receptor beta chain sequence and its context. What it binds is not known. TCR libraries were prepared from 3,500 to 4,000 ng total RNA each. The template-switching step introduced UMIs that carried a 6-nucleotide sample barcode. TCRdb reprocessed the 5' RACE reads and keeps a single row for each CDR3 protein, giving no DNA. Found here are 110,000 to 150,000 distinct CDR3 sequences; the top ten clones hold about 1.2%. The entry originates in a study of monozygotic twins with inflammatory bowel disease. Whole-study results and caveats: IBD patients exhibited fewer clonotypes shared with other individuals than healthy twins, particularly with disease activity. Support for any single strong IBD-associated signal or clonotype was not found.

The CDR3 has 17 amino acids. Germline V gene sequence: CDR1 KGHDR, CDR2 SFDVKD. The receptor was isolated from a human donor with ulcerative colitis or Crohn's disease, or a healthy co-twin of an affected twin (not recorded which). V usage is TRBV24-1 and J usage is TRBJ2-1; the TCRdb D gene call, TRBD2, has no DNA to confirm it. The sequencing input was blood. This CDR3 is CATSDAIEPSGRSEQFF.